This T cell receptor (beta chain) was observed in a study of blood T cell repertoires in COVID-19. The CDR3 consists of 16 residues. CDR1 and CDR2 (germline): SGHRS, YFSETQ. Trimming took off 0 bases at V and 1 base at J, with 13 bases between the two ends. As handled by the study authors: Counts of nucleated cells, estimated from reference gene primer amplification, were obtained. Generated by immunoSEQ multiplex PCR, the TCRdb table keeps only in-frame clones and is missing some. Clonal size and the V and J genes are those of that table, whereas D and trimming came from the DNA. Counted here are roughly 76,000 clones, 75% to 90% occurring once; the ten biggest clones make up approximately 15%.

Sequenced: peripheral blood. The chain carries TRBV5-1 and TRBJ2-5, with no clear D. This receptor was taken from a man between 70 and 80 years old with active or convalescent COVID-19. CDR3 bases: TGCGCCAGCAGCTTGGCCCTTACTAATTCCCAAGAGACCCAGTACTTC. Protein sequence: CASSLALTNSQETQYF.